This T cell receptor (beta chain) is drawn from a study of beta chain features in type 1 diabetes. Study-wide background: Sorted cells numbering approximately 110,000,000 were examined across all samples. Study-level points and caveats: A potential influence of HLA type upon TCRB rearrangement remained unresolved herein. Type 1 diabetes patients had TCRB CDR3s that were shorter (moderately but significantly so) in all four CD4+ subsets. Patients with type 1 diabetes carried fewer insertions and had more deletions at their VDJ junctions.

With regard to this clone: As yet, its antigen is unknown.

Per germline, CDR1 MNHEY and CDR2 SVGAGI. V trimming: 10 bases; J trimming: 3 bases; junction bases outside the gene matches: 5. The CDR3 extends over 14 amino acids. As every portion of the isolated RNA was reverse transcribed, the sequencing read expressed TCRB transcripts. Some clones are missing from TCRdb's copy, which holds only in-frame ones; the method was immunoSEQ multiplex PCR. The sample lists a few hundred thousand clones, over 8.5% occurring once. The V and J genes are TRBV6-5 and TRBJ2-2; 10 positions match TRBD1. The receptor was derived from a young man with type 1 diabetes. Source material: central memory CD4+ T cells from blood. The CDR3 region has the DNA TGTGCCACCGAGACAGGGGGCGACACCGGGGAGCTGTTTTTT. Translated, it gives CATETGGDTGELFF.